These 16 T cell receptor beta chains came from one sample sequenced in a study of shared clonotypes between healthy human individuals. The naive CD8 fraction comprised CD45RO-negative cells positively selected for CCR7 and excluded terminally differentiated effector memory CD45RA+ cells. Assay: immunoSEQ multiplex PCR; the TCRdb copy retains only in-frame clones and omits some. The table records about 820,000 clones, nearly 95% of them present only once. Sequencing used naive CD8+ T cells sorted from blood. The receptors here all came from a man aged 25-45 years in good health.

The rearrangement links TRBV7-9 to TRBJ2-3; D is ambiguous. CDR1 SEHNR and CDR2 FQNEAQ come from the germline V gene (reference sequence). This CDR3 comprises 16 residues. Trimming took 1 base from V and 4 from J, leaving 15 bases between them. The CDR3 nucleotides read TGTGCCAGCAGCTTAGTTCAACGGAGAGGCGCAGATACGCAGTATTTT. Its protein product is CASSLVQRRGADTQYF.

The CDR3 region is CASSPYSGTTHSGANVLTF. For the CDR3, the DNA is TGTGCCAGCTCACCGTACTCCGGGACAACTCACTCTGGGGCCAACGTCCTGACTTTC. The rearrangement uses TRBV18 and TRBJ2-6; possibly TRBD1 for D (6 bases). CDR1 is KGHSH and CDR2 is LQKENI in the germline V gene. CDR3 length: 19 amino acids. Deletions cut 3 bases from V and 0 bases from J, with 18 bases between.

The table lists this clone with a count of one. This chain joins TRBV27 and TRBJ2-7; 12 nucleotides line up with TRBD2. Per the germline V gene, CDR1 is MNHEY and CDR2 is SMNVEV (reference sequence). The J segment lost 3 bases and the V segment lost 8 bases, leaving 5 bases of the junction unmatched. The CDR3 runs 14 residues. As DNA, the CDR3 is TGTGCCAGCGGACGACTAGCGGGAGACTACGAGCAGTACTTC. Translating it yields CASGRLAGDYEQYF.

The chain carries TRBV28 and TRBJ2-7; D remains unclear. The length of the CDR3 is 16 residues. V lost 7 bases, J lost 2 bases, and 21 bases lay in between. Germline CDR1 MDHEN, CDR2 SYDVKM. The CDR3 DNA is TGTGCCAGCATCGGCAAGGCTAGGTGGGGTACCTACGAGCAGTACTTC. It encodes CASIGKARWGTYEQYF.

The CDR3 region is CSVLGAGAPYEQYF. CDR3 nucleotide sequence: TGCAGCGTTTTAGGGGCCGGGGCACCCTACGAGCAGTACTTC. The chain couples TRBV29-1 to TRBJ2-7; D possibly matches TRBD1 or TRBD2 (5 bases each). Trimming left V 5 bases short and J 2 bases short, with 16 bases between. CDR1 is SQVTM and CDR2 is ANQGSEA in the germline V gene. The CDR3 spans 14 residues.

The rearrangement joins TRBV29-1 to TRBJ1-1, with 10 bases identical to TRBD1. Germline-derived CDR1 and CDR2 are SQVTM and ANQGSEA. V lost 1 base, J lost 5 bases, and 7 bases stayed unmatched. This CDR3 region has 15 residues. CDR3 loop: CSVEGLGTGVTEAFF. The CDR3 nucleotides read TGCAGCGTTGAAGGGTTAGGGACAGGGGTGACTGAAGCTTTCTTT.

The V call is TRBV7-9, the J call TRBJ2-1; 9 nucleotides align to TRBD1. CDR1 is SEHNR and CDR2 is FQNEAQ in the germline V gene (reference sequence). V dropped 5 bases and J dropped 8; count of bases not matched to a gene: 7. This CDR3 contains 14 residues. The CDR3 nucleotides are TGTGCCAGCAGCCCGGGACAGGGCGACGATGAGCAGTTCTTC. Protein sequence: CASSPGQGDDEQFF.

The chain is built from TRBV15 and TRBJ2-5; D may be TRBD1 (5 bases). The CDR3 has 14 residues. V was pared by 7 bases and J by 5 bases, with 17 bases between. Germline V gene lookup returns CDR1 LNHNV and CDR2 YYDKDF (reference sequence). CDR3 protein: CATTETALGETQYF. The CDR3 DNA reads as TGTGCCACCACGGAGACAGCCTTGGGGGAGACCCAGTACTTC.

The chain recombines TRBV5-1 with TRBJ1-1; D may be TRBD1 (5 bases). Germline values: CDR1 SGHRS, CDR2 YFSETQ. This CDR3 region has 13 residues. Trimming took 4 bases from V and 5 from J, leaving 12 bases between them. The CDR3 loop is CASSATGGTEAFF. The CDR3 DNA is TGCGCCAGCAGCGCGACGGGGGGTACTGAAGCTTTCTTT.

This rearrangement joins TRBV7-9 to TRBJ2-7, with 7 nucleotides matching TRBD2. The junction had 8 bases not matched to a gene; V was cut back by 5 bases and J by 1 base. Germline CDR1 and CDR2: SEHNR and FQNEAQ (reference sequence). CDR3 length equals 15 residues. For the CDR3, the DNA is TGTGCCAGCAGCCCTCGGGGAGGGCCGTCCTACGAGCAGTACTTC. It specifies CASSPRGGPSYEQYF.

This rearrangement joins TRBV28 to TRBJ1-1; D remains unclear. CDR1 and CDR2 from the germline V gene are MDHEN and SYDVKM. V was trimmed by 3 bases and J by 4 bases, leaving 15 bases between them. There are 15 residues in the CDR3. The CDR3 protein is CASSFKGHTPTEAFF. CDR3 DNA sequence: TGTGCCAGCAGTTTCAAGGGCCATACTCCCACTGAAGCTTTCTTT.

This chain connects TRBV29-1 to TRBJ2-7; 9 nucleotides line up with TRBD1. The CDR3 runs to 16 residues. V lost 1 base and J lost 1; bases outside the gene matches: 8. Per germline, CDR1 SQVTM and CDR2 ANQGSEA. In nucleotides, the CDR3 is TGCAGCGTTGAAGGTGGAACAGGGGGCGCATCCTACGAGCAGTACTTC. Translating it yields CSVEGGTGGASYEQYF.

The rearrangement links TRBV27 to TRBJ2-1; 8 positions match TRBD1. CDR3 length: 13 amino acids. CDR1 and CDR2 from the germline V gene are MNHEY and SMNVEV (reference sequence). The junction had 6 bases not matched to a gene; V was cut back by 6 bases and J by 8 bases. In DNA form, the CDR3 reads TGTGCCAGCAGGTCCGGGACAGGCCATGAGCAGTTCTTC. Translating it yields CASRSGTGHEQFF.

This clone was picked up one time. The chain recombines TRBV19 with TRBJ2-5; TRBD1 matches 7 bases. Per germline, CDR1 LNHDA and CDR2 SQIVND (reference sequence). The CDR3 totals 16 residues. Losses at the gene ends were 2 bases for V and 5 bases for J; bases not matched to a gene: 11. For the CDR3, the DNA is TGTGCCAGTAGTATAACCGGGACAGTGATGAAGGAGACCCAGTACTTC. It is translated as CASSITGTVMKETQYF.

J is TRBJ1-5 and V is TRBV7-9; TRBD1 matches at 7 bases. Germline V gene lookup returns CDR1 SEHNR and CDR2 FQNEAQ (reference sequence). With 5 bases clipped from V and 7 bases from J, the junction kept 8 bases outside the gene matches. The CDR3 length is 14 residues. The CDR3 loop reads CASSDLDREQPQHF. The CDR3 coding sequence is TGTGCCAGCAGCGACCTTGACAGGGAGCAGCCCCAGCATTTT.

The V gene is TRBV6-5, the J gene TRBJ2-7, with D perhaps TRBD2 (6 bases). Germline CDR1 and CDR2: MNHEY and SVGAGI. The V gene lost 7 bases and the J gene lost 5 bases, with 18 bases spanning the gap. The CDR3 extends over 14 amino acids. The CDR3 DNA reads as TGTGCCAGCATTCCTATCGCGGGCGGGGACGAGCAGTACTTC. Translating gives CASIPIAGGDEQYF.